Following are 7 T cell receptor beta chains from one sample sequenced in a study of spatial heterogeneity in lung cancer. Specified time point: sample taken at primary tumor resection. Whole RNA came from tumor, nontumor lung or frozen PBMC and was sequenced without being sorted. TCRdb re-called the 5' RACE reads with MiXCR, one entry per CDR3 protein. The sample has some 12,000 distinct CDR3 sequences, 5.5% to 7.5% seen once. The sample here was normal lung tissue next to the tumor, taken at surgery. All receptors derive from a male donor with early-stage non-small cell lung cancer.

In its sample, this clonotype was seen many times. This beta chain is an off-target read within a library intended for alpha chains, so its frequency means little. The V gene is TRBV29-1, the J gene TRBJ1-5, with TRBD1 identical over 9 bases. J gave up 5 bases and V 7 bases, and 3 bases lay outside the gene matches. The germline V gene has CDR1 SQVTM and CDR2 ANQGSEA. The length of the CDR3 is 12 residues. The DNA for the CDR3 is TGCAGCGCCAGGACAGGGGATCAGCCCCAGCATTTT. It encodes CSARTGDQPQHF.

This clonotype was seen repeatedly, ten times or more. This beta chain represents an off-target read in a library built for alpha chains; its size is of limited meaning. The CDR3 loop reads CASSGQGARSNQPQHF. Here the CDR3 DNA reads TGTGCCAGCAGTGGACAGGGGGCTCGGAGCAATCAGCCCCAGCATTTT. V gene TRBV21-1 combines with J gene TRBJ1-5; the D call of TRBD1 is as the table states it, not checked on the DNA. TRBV21-1 is listed as a pseudogene. This CDR3 contains 16 residues.

This clonotype was seen only a few times. This beta chain turned up in a library designed for alpha chains; as an off-target read, its abundance says little. V is TRBV5-5 and J is TRBJ2-5; 7 bases align to TRBD1. This CDR3 is 15 amino acids long. Germline loops: CDR1 SGHKS, CDR2 YYEKEE (reference sequence). Trimming took 3 bases from V and 4 from J; bases not matched to a gene: 9. The CDR3 DNA sequence: TGTGCCAGCAGCTCCGGGACAGCTCAGGGAGAGACCCAGTACTTC. Translating gives CASSSGTAQGETQYF.

This clonotype is categorized as medium-sized (0.01 to 0.1%). Within a library made for alpha chains, this beta chain is off target, and its count is uninformative. The J gene is TRBJ2-1, the V gene TRBV29-1, with 13 bases that match TRBD2. The CDR3 is made up of 19 amino acids. With V trimmed by 1 base and J by 0 bases, 9 bases remained unmatched. The germline CDR1 and CDR2 sequences are SQVTM and ANQGSEA. As DNA, the CDR3 is TGCAGCGTTGAAGCCGGGACTAGCGGGACCCGAAGCTCCTACAATGAGCAGTTCTTC. This encodes CSVEAGTSGTRSSYNEQFF.

This clonotype was seen a few times. This beta chain lies outside the target of a library built for alpha chains; its clone size means little. The rearrangement uses TRBV3-1 and TRBJ1-1; possible D gene TRBD1, 5 bases. V was pared by 1 base and J by 1 base, with 7 bases between. Germline CDR1 reads LGHDT; CDR2 reads YNNKEL (reference sequence). This CDR3 spans 14 amino acids. The CDR3 bases are TGTGCCAGCAGCCAAGCGGGGGGGAACACTGAAGCTTTCTTT. It specifies CASSQAGGNTEAFF.

This clonotype was counted only a few times. This beta chain was picked up by a library intended for alpha chains and is off target, so its count carries little meaning. V and J are TRBV24-1 and TRBJ2-2; 7 nucleotides match TRBD2. The length of the CDR3 is 14 residues. The ends lost 4 bases at V and 5 bases at J; junction bases unmatched: 3. The germline V gene has CDR1 KGHDR and CDR2 SFDVKD. The CDR3 region is CATSESGGTGELFF. DNA of the CDR3: TGTGCCACCAGTGAATCCGGGGGGACCGGGGAGCTGTTTTTT.

This clonotype came up many times. Since it is a stray read in a library aimed at alpha chains, this beta chain has a size that is not meaningful. This rearrangement joins TRBV18 to TRBJ2-7; the D gene is possibly TRBD2 (6 bases). The CDR3 sequence is 14 residues long. The germline V gene has CDR1 KGHSH and CDR2 LQKENI. V was clipped by 3 bases and J by 3 bases, with 12 bases between them. The CDR3 nucleotides are TGTGCCAGCTCACCGGTGGCGGGAAACTACGAGCAGTACTTC. It encodes CASSPVAGNYEQYF.